What follows is one T cell receptor beta chain and its context. This clone was recorded once. Its antigen is still unknown. No much larger clonotype is one base removed from it; base qualities were not supplied. The trim is 6 bases for V and 3 bases for J, with a gap of 20 bases between the germline ends. Inclusive of the bounding cysteine and phenylalanine, the CDR3 is 16 residues long. Kept here is only the CDR3 DNA, which spans 48 bases and is read in frame from base 1. The germline V gene supplies CDR1 SNHLY and CDR2 FYNNEI. The data originate from a study of Ad26.COV2.S vaccination and SARS-CoV-2 variants (dated by TCRdb to the early 2020s). At the level of the whole study: Vaccine-arm donors were drawn from COV1001, a multicentre, randomized, double-blind, placebo-controlled phase I-IIa trial of Ad26.COV2.S in healthy adults. Dosing of Ad26.COV2.S was intramuscular, at either 5x10^10 or 1x10^11 viral particles, delivered as one shot or as two shots spaced 56 days apart. Sequencing of the TCRbeta repertoire served to evaluate the specificity and breadth of SARS-CoV-2-reactive T cell receptors following Ad26.COV2.S vaccination. The TCR-sequenced set comprised roughly 30 samples: around 20 Ad26.COV2.S vaccine recipients, 5 placebo recipients and 8 SARS-CoV-2 convalescent individuals. Trial participants were randomized into five groups of five, in which low-dose or high-dose Ad26.COV2.S was given once or twice, or placebo was given on both occasions. Investigators did not know the trial group allocation while performing experiments and assessing outcomes.

Sample treatment or condition, as interpreted from the label and publication: over 15 received Ad26.COV2.S at low or high dose, single or two shots; several received placebo; per-sample allocation not given. For vaccine and placebo recipients, the sequenced repertoires came from samples collected on day 63 after the first injection. In Cohort 1b, 25 to 30 adults aged 18-55 years were enrolled at a single site in Boston, USA, between 29 July and 7 August 2020. Ad26.COV2.S consisted of a replication-incompetent adenovirus type 26 vector by which a prefusion-stabilized SARS-CoV-2 spike protein from the original Wuhan strain was expressed. Overall study outcomes, separate from this receptor: Ad26.COV2.S recipients had higher spike-specific TCR breadth than placebo recipients (P = 0.0014). The authors noted that the TCR breadth and depth analyses may have underestimated total T cell responses. Vaccine and placebo recipients had comparable non-spike TCR breadth, which fits with the vaccine containing only spike. The study was not powered for comparison of responses between vaccine doses or regimens. After vaccination, substantial breadth of spike-specific CD8+ and CD4+ T cell responses was reported.

The immunoSEQ Assay was the method used to sequence TCRbeta CDR3 regions. After extraction, genomic DNA underwent amplification by bias-controlled multiplex PCR, followed by high-throughput sequencing. The source study handled its data this way. To quantify the absolute abundance of each unique TCRbeta CDR3 region, sequences were collapsed and filtered. T cell fraction was estimated by normalization of TCRbeta template counts to usable DNA, with usable DNA being measured through amplification of reference genes present in all nucleated cells. Repertoire TCRs were annotated as SARS-CoV-2-specific when V gene, CDR3 amino acid sequence and J gene were exactly matched to a known reactive TCR set. The reference SARS-CoV-2 TCR set came from MIRA and was filtered for enrichment in COVID-19-positive ImmuneCODE repertoires, removing public or cross-reactive TCRs. Drawing on the MIRA antigens, annotated TCRs were analysed further at the level of specific ORF or position within ORF. Depth was the summed frequency of annotated unique rearrangements, while breadth was defined as annotated unique rearrangements over total unique productive rearrangements. Two-sided Wilcoxon rank-sum tests were applied when comparing TCR breadth between groups. TCRdb took over this immuneACCESS table, retaining in-frame rearrangements with V and J assigned. Such tables are incomplete; in checked studies, under half of the missing clones stem from an unresolved V gene, and the remainder is unexplained. D and trimming come from the DNA, and the V and J calls and clone size come from that table. A total of 300,000 to 500,000 clones appear in this sample, approximately 90% of them only once. The leading ten clones occupy 3.5% of the sample.

The chain is made from TRBV2 and TRBJ1-2, and TRBD1 may be the D gene, going by 6 matching bases. The sequence was obtained from a person aged 18 to 65 who received the Ad26.COV2.S COVID-19 vaccine or a placebo. The specimen comprised peripheral blood, sampled in a trial of Ad26.COV2.S vaccine versus placebo. The CDR3 protein sequence reads: CASRGGRLHLDYGYTF. The bases read TGTGCCAGCAGGGGGGGCCGATTACACCTGGACTATGGCTACACCTTC. Full variable domain (CDR3 extended with the reference TRBV2 and TRBJ1-2 proteins): EPEVTQTPSHQVTQMGQEVILRCVPISNHLYFYWYRQILGQKVEFLVSFYNNEISEKSEIFDDQFSVERPDGSNFTLKIRSTKLEDSAMYFCASRGGRLHLDYGYTFGSGTRLTVV.